This entry lists 22 T cell receptor beta chains sequenced from one sample in a study of T cells in localized non-small cell lung cancer. The assay was immunoSEQ multiplex PCR, and TCRdb's table has in-frame clones only and misses some. Of about 26,000 clones listed, over 70% are singletons. Sequenced here: peripheral blood, sampled before any cancer treatment. The receptor set was obtained from a man between 40 and 70 years old with stage III squamous cell lung carcinoma.

A few counts support this clone. The chain links TRBV5-6 to TRBJ2-1; D uncertain. CDR3 length: 14 amino acids. Germline loops: CDR1 SGHDT, CDR2 YYEEEE. V was clipped by 0 bases and J by 5 bases, with 9 bases between them. CDR3 bases: TGTGCCAGCAGCTTGGTTTGGCGTAACAATGAGCAGTTCTTC. Translated: CASSLVWRNNEQFF.

The J gene is TRBJ1-5, the V gene TRBV5-8, with D perhaps TRBD1 (5 bases). V dropped 5 bases and J dropped 3 bases, with 12 bases sitting between them. The CDR3 contains 14 residues. Germline V gene sequence: CDR1 SGHTS, CDR2 YDEGEE. The CDR3 is CASSLWGNNQPQHF. The CDR3 nucleotides read TGTGCCAGCAGTCTATGGGGGAACAATCAGCCCCAGCATTTT.

The chain has TRBV7-9 and TRBJ1-2, with TRBD1 matching 7 bases. This CDR3 is built from 16 residues. V was pared by 6 bases and J by 2 bases, with 12 bases of the junction left unmatched. Germline V gene data show CDR1 as SEHNR and CDR2 as FQNEAQ (reference sequence). CDR3 region: CASSNLMTGPNYGYTF. As DNA, the CDR3 is TGTGCCAGCAGTAACCTCATGACAGGGCCGAACTATGGCTACACCTTC.

The rearrangement joins TRBV10-2 to TRBJ1-3; 7 bases map to TRBD1. Germline lookup yields CDR1 WSHSY and CDR2 SAAADI. The CDR3 has 13 residues. V trimming: 8 bases; J trimming: 0 bases; junction bases outside the gene matches: 1. In DNA, the CDR3 is TGCGCCAGCGGGACAGCCTCTGGAAACACCATATATTTT. It specifies CASGTASGNTIYF.

This sequence joins TRBV9 and TRBJ2-3, with 7 bases aligning to TRBD1. Germline CDR1 reads SGDLS; CDR2 reads YYNGEE. V shed 7 bases, J shed 0 bases, and the junction held 14 bases outside the gene matches. The CDR3 is made up of 17 amino acids. In nucleotides, the CDR3 is TGTGCCAGCGGAAAACACAGGGGTGGGTCTAGCACAGATACGCAGTATTTT. Its protein product is CASGKHRGGSSTDTQYF.

V and J are TRBV6-6 and TRBJ1-6; 9 nucleotides agree with TRBD1. The CDR3 contains 15 residues. V shed 8 bases and J 0 bases; nucleotides not matched to a gene: 2. Per the germline V gene, CDR1 is MNHNY and CDR2 is SVGAGI (reference sequence). The CDR3: CASGQGSSYNSPLHF. For the CDR3, the DNA is TGTGCCAGCGGACAGGGGAGCTCCTATAATTCACCCCTCCACTTT.

The rearrangement links TRBV7-2 to TRBJ1-6; no reliable D call. Germline V CDR1 and CDR2: SGHTA, FQGNSA. Trimming removed 2 bases at V and 7 bases at J, with 12 bases between. The CDR3 loop spans 15 amino acids. This CDR3 is CASSLSRGSNSPLHF. Written as DNA, the CDR3 is TGTGCCAGCAGCTTAAGTCGAGGTTCGAATTCACCCCTCCACTTT.

This chain connects TRBV27 to TRBJ2-5; TRBD1 might be the D (7 bases). The V gene's germline CDR1 is MNHEY and CDR2 SMNVEV (reference sequence). This CDR3 is built from 15 residues. V lost 1 base and J 5 bases, leaving 14 bases between the germline ends. The CDR3 sequence: CASSLLARGVETQYF. Written as DNA, the CDR3 is TGTGCCAGCAGTTTATTAGCCAGGGGGGTCGAGACCCAGTACTTC.

This clone showed up just a few times. The J gene is TRBJ1-6, the V gene TRBV5-1; D gene ambiguous. V was shortened by 0 bases and J by 5 bases, with 6 bases between the two germline ends. Germline CDR1 reads SGHRS; CDR2 reads YFSETQ. This CDR3 spans 14 amino acids. The DNA of the CDR3 is TGCGCCAGCAGCTTGGAACAAGATAATTCACCCCTCCACTTT. Translating it yields CASSLEQDNSPLHF.

The chain combines TRBV6-5 with TRBJ1-2; the D is unclear. The germline V gene encodes CDR1 MNHEY and CDR2 SVGAGI. This CDR3 has 13 residues. Between the trimmed V and J ends, which lost 2 bases and 0 bases, there was a span of 4 bases. The CDR3 region is CASSYTANYGYTF. In DNA form, the CDR3 reads TGTGCCAGCAGTTACACAGCTAACTATGGCTACACCTTC.

This clone turned up a few times. The chain combines TRBV5-6 with TRBJ2-2, with D tentatively TRBD2 (5 bases). The CDR3 runs 13 residues. V was clipped by 0 bases and J by 6 bases, with 6 bases between them. Per germline, CDR1 SGHDT and CDR2 YYEEEE. The CDR3 here is CASSLERPGELFF. CDR3 nucleotide sequence: TGTGCCAGCAGCTTGGAGCGGCCCGGGGAGCTGTTTTTT.

The CDR3 loop reads CASSLGDNEQFF. In DNA, the CDR3 is TGTGCCAGCAGCTTGGGAGACAATGAGCAGTTCTTC. This chain connects TRBV11-3 to TRBJ2-1, with a weak D call TRBD2 (5 bases). Germline V gene sequence: CDR1 SGHNT, CDR2 YENEEA. V was cut by 3 bases and J by 5 bases, with 5 bases left in between. The CDR3 covers 12 residues.

The genes are TRBV7-2 and TRBJ2-5; D is perhaps TRBD1 (6 bases). This CDR3 has 13 residues. Trimming cost V 5 bases and J 7 bases, with 14 bases left between them. CDR1 is SGHTA and CDR2 is FQGNSA in the germline V gene. In DNA form, the CDR3 reads TGTGCCAGCAGCCGAGGGGGACCCGCGACCCAGTACTTC. Residues: CASSRGGPATQYF. Full variable domain (outside the CDR3, taken from reference TRBV7-2 and TRBJ2-5): GAGVSQSPSNKVTEKGKDVELRCDPISGHTALYWYRQSLGQGLEFLIYFQGNSAPDKSGLPSDRFSAERTGGSVSTLTIQRTQQEDSAVYLCASSRGGPATQYFGPGTRLLVL.

This sequence joins TRBV9 and TRBJ2-2; D remains ambiguous. The CDR3 contains 14 residues. V dropped 0 bases and J dropped 6 bases, with 9 bases sitting between them. Germline V gene sequence: CDR1 SGDLS, CDR2 YYNGEE. CDR3 bases: TGTGCCAGCAGCGTAGAGGGTATCGCCGGGGAGCTGTTTTTT. Its translation: CASSVEGIAGELFF. The complete variable domain, with remaining parts taken from reference TRBV9 and TRBJ2-2, reads DSGVTQTPKHLITATGQRVTLRCSPRSGDLSVYWYQQSLDQGLQFLIQYYNGEERAKGNILERFSAQQFPDLHSELNLSSLELGDSALYFCASSVEGIAGELFFGEGSRLTVL.

The J gene is TRBJ2-4, the V gene TRBV4-1; 10 bases fit TRBD2. The V gene end was trimmed by 1 base and the J gene end by 7 bases; junction bases not matched to a gene: 4. CDR1 is MGHRA, CDR2 YSYEKL, per germline. This CDR3 comprises 15 residues. The CDR3 DNA follows: TGCGCCAGCAGCCAAGGTGTACTAGCGGGGAACATTCAGTACTTC. Amino acid sequence: CASSQGVLAGNIQYF.

This clone came up once. This chain connects TRBV4-2 to TRBJ2-5; 10 bases match TRBD2. V was pared by 3 bases and J by 8 bases, with 9 bases of the junction left unmatched. The CDR3 spans 15 residues. Germline V gives CDR1 LGHNA, CDR2 YNFKEQ. The CDR3 nucleotides read TGTGCCAGCAGCCATCCTGGACTAGCGGATCCAACCCAGTACTTC. It translates to CASSHPGLADPTQYF.

The chain couples TRBV2 to TRBJ1-6; no clear D. Per germline, CDR1 SNHLY and CDR2 FYNNEI. Deletions cut 7 bases from V and 9 bases from J, with 10 bases between. CDR3 size: 12 residues. CDR3 sequence (DNA): TGTGCCAGCAAAAGGGAGGGTTCACCCCTCCACTTT. This sequence encodes CASKREGSPLHF. The variable domain in full, completed from reference TRBV2 and TRBJ1-6, reads EPEVTQTPSHQVTQMGQEVILRCVPISNHLYFYWYRQILGQKVEFLVSFYNNEISEKSEIFDDQFSVERPDGSNFTLKIRSTKLEDSAMYFCASKREGSPLHFGNGTRLTVT.

This clone was detected once. The chain recombines TRBV18 with TRBJ2-1, with TRBD2 matching 11 bases. V dropped 4 bases and J dropped 8; count of bases not matched to a gene: 4. There are 14 residues in the CDR3. Germline V lookup: CDR1 KGHSH, CDR2 LQKENI. This chain's CDR3 is CASSQGLAADEQFF. Here the CDR3 DNA reads TGTGCCAGCTCACAGGGACTAGCGGCAGATGAGCAGTTCTTC. Looking up the rest from reference TRBV18 and TRBJ2-1 gives the full variable domain: NAGVMQNPRHLVRRRGQEARLRCSPMKGHSHVYWYRQLPEEGLKFMVYLQKENIIDESGMPKERFSAEFPKEGPSILRIQQVVRGDSAAYFCASSQGLAADEQFFGPGTRLTVL.

V is TRBV11-3 and J is TRBJ2-3, with 14 bases that match TRBD2. The CDR3 sequence is 16 residues long. The germline V gene encodes CDR1 SGHNT and CDR2 YENEEA. V was clipped by 5 bases and J by 6 bases; unmatched bases: 7. Here the CDR3 DNA reads TGTGCCAGCAGCGACCCGGGACTAGCGGGAGTGGATACGCAGTATTTT. It codes for CASSDPGLAGVDTQYF.

The chain links TRBV5-6 to TRBJ2-7; D ambiguous. This CDR3 comprises 14 residues. The V gene's germline CDR1 is SGHDT and CDR2 YYEEEE. The CDR3 region is CASGLGAARYEQYV. The CDR3 coding sequence is TGTGCCAGCGGCTTGGGTGCAGCGCGTTACGAGCAGTACGTC.

The rearrangement joins TRBV6-5 to TRBJ2-1, with TRBD1 matching 9 bases. Germline CDR1 MNHEY, CDR2 SVGAGI. Trimming removed 6 bases from V and 15 bases from J; junction bases left unmatched: 12. CDR3 length: 13 amino acids. CDR3 DNA: TGTGCCAGCAGGAACCCTAACAGGGGGCATCCGTTCTTC. This sequence encodes CASRNPNRGHPFF.

This clone was counted once. V is TRBV4-1 and J is TRBJ1-5, with 10 bases lining up with TRBD1. The CDR3 is made up of 19 amino acids. The germline gives CDR1 MGHRA, CDR2 YSYEKL. V shed 1 base, J shed 1 base, and the junction held 10 bases outside the gene matches. For the CDR3, the DNA is TGCGCCAGCAGCCAAGCCAGGGGACAGGGGACAGGGAGCAATCAGCCCCAGCATTTT. Its translation: CASSQARGQGTGSNQPQHF.